These T cell receptor beta chains were read from a single sample in a study of T cell changes during pregnancy in multiple sclerosis. Profiling relied on immunoSEQ multiplex PCR, and the TCRdb table lists in-frame clones only, not all of them. The sample has 45,000 to 50,000 clones, about 91% seen once. The sequencing here drew on CD8+ T cells from peripheral blood mononuclear cells, taken after pregnancy. Every receptor here comes from a female donor with multiple sclerosis, enrolled in a pregnancy study. CDR3s include the opening cysteine and the closing phenylalanine or tryptophan. D genes are given only for firm matches. Size tells how often a clone was seen (once, few, many) or the class of an expanded clone, and some rows leave it out.

TRBV29-1,TRBJ1-2,.,.,CSVALTGYGYTF,TGCAGCGTTGCCCTGACGGGCTATGGCTACACCTTC
TRBV7-9,TRBJ2-7,.,.,CASSLAGGEQYF,TGTGCCAGCAGCTTAGCGGGGGGAGAGCAGTACTTC
TRBV29-1,TRBJ2-1,.,.,CSVEGGTRSSYNEQFF,TGCAGCGTTGAAGGCGGGACGAGAAGCTCCTACAATGAGCAGTTCTTC
TRBV5-5,TRBJ1-2,once,.,CASSLDVGVWNYGYTF,TGTGCCAGCAGCTTGGATGTCGGGGTTTGGAACTATGGCTACACCTTC
TRBV27,TRBJ2-7,.,TRBD2,CASSSAQIGASGSWDEQYF,TGTGCCAGCAGCTCGGCACAAATCGGGGCTAGCGGGAGTTGGGACGAGCAGTACTTC
TRBV18,TRBJ2-3,once,TRBD1,CASSPLRQGVPDTQYF,TGTGCCAGCTCACCGCTACGGCAGGGGGTACCAGATACGCAGTATTTT
TRBV11-3,TRBJ2-2,.,.,CASSLKRAAGGELFF,TGTGCCAGCAGCTTAAAACGGGCGGCGGGCGGGGAGCTGTTTTTT
TRBV29-1,TRBJ1-5,.,.,CSVVEGTQPQHF,TGCAGCGTTGTGGAGGGAACTCAGCCCCAGCATTTT
TRBV5-5,TRBJ1-1,.,.,CASSLERFTEAFF,TGTGCCAGCAGCTTGGAGCGTTTCACTGAAGCTTTCTTT
TRBV6-6,TRBJ2-2,medium-sized,TRBD2,CASSYGGETGELFF,TGTGCCAGCAGTTACGGGGGGGAAACCGGGGAGCTGTTTTTT
TRBV7-6,TRBJ2-7,.,.,CASSLASRGAYEQYF,TGTGCCAGCAGCTTAGCATCCAGGGGGGCCTACGAGCAGTACTTC
TRBV27,TRBJ2-7,.,TRBD1,CASSLGTGSYEQYF,TGTGCCAGCAGTTTAGGGACAGGGTCCTACGAGCAGTACTTC
TRBV2,TRBJ2-5,.,.,CASSGGETQYF,TGTGCCAGCAGTGGAGGAGAGACCCAGTACTTC
TRBV14,TRBJ2-7,.,.,CASSQEGGVEQYF,TGTGCCAGCAGCCAAGAGGGTGGAGTCGAGCAGTACTTC
TRBV20-1,TRBJ2-3,.,.,CSALADTQYF,TGCAGTGCTTTAGCAGATACGCAGTATTTT
TRBV5-4,TRBJ2-7,.,TRBD1,CASSLAGTGSYEQYF,TGTGCCAGCAGCTTGGCCGGGACAGGCTCCTACGAGCAGTACTTC
TRBV5-6,TRBJ2-1,.,.,CASSPGVNEQFF,TGTGCCAGCAGCCCAGGGGTAAATGAGCAGTTCTTC
TRBV7-9,TRBJ1-5,.,.,CASSQFDGVQPQHF,TGTGCCAGCAGCCAATTCGACGGGGTTCAGCCCCAGCATTTT
TRBV7-6,TRBJ2-3,.,TRBD2,CASTISGSTDTQYF,TGTGCCAGCACTATTAGCGGGAGCACAGATACGCAGTATTTT
TRBV1,TRBJ2-4,.,.,CTSSQNFSRGQAAKNIQYF,TGCACCAGCAGCCAAAATTTTTCAAGGGGGCAAGCGGCCAAAAACATTCAGTACTTC
TRBV5-1,TRBJ1-4,few,.,CASLLVGGSSRGGEKLFF,TGCGCCAGCTTACTGGTGGGAGGGTCCTCAAGGGGTGGTGAAAAACTGTTTTTT
TRBV6-5,TRBJ1-1,.,.,CASSTSGVTEAFF,TGTGCCAGCAGTACGTCAGGGGTCACTGAAGCTTTCTTT
TRBV10-3,TRBJ2-2,.,.,CAIRVTFPTGELFF,TGTGCCATCAGGGTGACTTTCCCTACCGGGGAGCTGTTTTTT
TRBV10-3,TRBJ2-7,few,.,CAIGSEQYF,TGTGCCATCGGCTCCGAGCAGTACTTC
TRBV2,TRBJ2-3,.,.,CASSGRDREVQDTQYF,TGTGCCAGCAGTGGCCGCGACAGGGAGGTTCAAGATACGCAGTATTTT
TRBV7-9,TRBJ1-1,.,TRBD1,CASSPQGASNTEAFF,TGTGCCAGCAGCCCTCAGGGGGCCTCGAACACTGAAGCTTTCTTT
TRBV27,TRBJ1-2,.,TRBD1,CASTPRLDRGNFYGYTF,TGTGCCAGCACCCCGAGGTTGGACAGGGGAAATTTCTATGGCTACACCTTC
TRBV19,TRBJ2-5,.,TRBD2,CASSIALWRGQETQYF,TGTGCCAGTAGTATAGCCTTATGGCGGGGGCAAGAGACCCAGTACTTC